Each of the 26 T cell receptor beta chains below was sequenced from the same sample in a study of blood T cells in healthy people across ages. Using a J-beta primer mix together with a sample-barcoded 5' primer, a second PCR was run for roughly 6 to 12 cycles. MiXCR, run by TCRdb on the 5' RACE reads, gives a single entry per CDR3 protein. The profile shows about 640,000 distinct CDR3 sequences, about 30% of them singletons. The specimen was blood. The origin of the receptors is a woman older than 75 in good health.

At least ten counts were recorded for this clonotype. The rearrangement links TRBV3-1 to TRBJ2-3; 10 nucleotides line up with TRBD1. Germline loops: CDR1 LGHDT, CDR2 YNNKEL (reference sequence). The CDR3 has 15 amino acids. J was trimmed by 3 bases and V by 4 bases; bases with no gene match: 4. Here the CDR3 reads CASSPDRGPTDTQYF. The CDR3 region has the DNA TGTGCCAGCAGCCCAGACAGGGGGCCAACAGATACGCAGTATTTT.

With regard to this clonotype: Possible read error: a much larger clone is one base away. V gene TRBV6-2 or TRBV6-3 combines with J gene TRBJ2-7, with 9 bases identical to TRBD1. The CDR3 covers 15 residues. The germline gives CDR1 MNHEY, CDR2 SVGEGT. DNA of the CDR3: TGTGCCAGCATCCATACCGGGACAGGGACCCACGAGCGGTACTTC. Protein: CASIHTGTGTHERYF.

With regard to this clonotype: This could be a read error, since a much larger clone is one nucleotide away. The chain uses TRBV30 and TRBJ2-7, with D perhaps TRBD2 (5 bases). The germline V gene encodes CDR1 GTSNPN and CDR2 SVGIG (reference sequence). The CDR3 is made up of 11 amino acids. The CDR3 reads CAGSTDYEQYF. The CDR3 DNA sequence: TGTGCCGGGAGTACAGACTACGAGCAGTACTTC.

V is TRBV29-1 and J is TRBJ2-1, with D possibly TRBD2 on 6 matching bases. The CDR3 has 11 amino acids. CDR1 SQVTM and CDR2 ANQGSEA come from the germline V gene. V lost 6 bases and J lost 8, with 11 bases in between. The CDR3: CSVVRGDEQFF. DNA for the CDR3: TGCAGCGTCGTGCGGGGAGATGAGCAGTTCTTC.

This clonotype occurred once. A much larger clone is a single base away; this may be a read error. This sequence joins TRBV20-1 and TRBJ2-3; a possible D gene is TRBD1 (6 bases). Germline lookup yields CDR1 DFQATT and CDR2 SNEGSKA (reference sequence). Trimming took off 3 bases at V and 5 bases at J, with 18 bases between the two ends. This CDR3 has 15 amino acids. DNA for the CDR3: TGCAGTGCTAGTATAGGGCAGGGGACGCGAGATACGCAGTATTTT. Its translation: CSASIGQGTRDTQYF.

This clonotype was detected many times. The chain uses TRBV5-5 and TRBJ1-1, with D unresolved. CDR1 is SGHKS and CDR2 is YYEKEE in the germline V gene (reference sequence). Between the trimmed V and J ends, which lost 1 base and 4 bases, there was a span of 11 bases. The CDR3 runs 14 residues. For the CDR3, the DNA is TGTGCCAGCAGCTTGTGGGCAGGAGGCACTGAAGCTTTCTTT. Amino acids: CASSLWAGGTEAFF.

This clonotype has ten or more counts. The V gene is TRBV29-1, the J gene TRBJ2-5; 8 nucleotides match TRBD2. The CDR3 spans 13 residues. CDR1 is SQVTM and CDR2 is ANQGSEA in the germline V gene. V was pared by 3 bases and J by 5 bases, with 5 bases of the junction left unmatched. The CDR3 protein is CSVESGGGETQYF. CDR3 nucleotides: TGCAGCGTTGAGAGCGGGGGAGGGGAGACCCAGTACTTC. The whole variable domain, remainder taken from reference TRBV29-1 and TRBJ2-5, is SAVISQKPSRDICQRGTSLTIQCQVDSQVTMMFWYRQQPGQSLTLIATANQGSEATYESGFVIDKFPISRPNLTFSTLTVSNMSPEDSSIYLCSVESGGGETQYFGPGTRLLVL.

Concerning this clonotype: It may be a read error: a sequence one base away is much more abundant. The V call is TRBV15, the J call TRBJ1-1, with unresolved D. From germline, CDR1 is LNHNV and CDR2 YYDKDF (reference sequence). CDR3 length equals 13 residues. Trimming left V 5 bases short and J 4 bases short, with 11 bases between. The CDR3 nucleotides are TGTGCCACCAGCCTCCCACCGAGCACTGAAGCTTTCTTT. The encoded protein is CATSLPPSTEAFF. The full variable domain, rest sourced from reference TRBV15 and TRBJ1-1, is DAMVIQNPRYQVTQFGKPVTLSCSQTLNHNVMYWYQQKSSQAPKLLFHYYDKDFNNEADTPDNFQSRRPNTSFCFLDIRSPGLGDTAMYLCATSLPPSTEAFFGQGTRLTVV.

For this clonotype: Just one base apart from a much larger clone, this may be a read error. Without the conserved terminal phenylalanine or tryptophan, this CDR3 likely stems from a read error. This chain uses TRBV27 with TRBJ1-2; no reliable D call. The CDR3 spans 12 residues. V lost 0 bases, J lost 6 bases, and 5 bases lay in between. Germline lookup yields CDR1 MNHEY and CDR2 SMNVEV (reference sequence). CDR3 amino acids: CASSLSGDGYTL. The CDR3 DNA reads TGTGCCAGCAGTTTATCGGGCGATGGCTACACCTTG.

This clonotype was seen only a few times. The chain joins TRBV20-1 to TRBJ1-1, with D maybe TRBD1 (6 bases). Per the germline V gene, CDR1 is DFQATT and CDR2 is SNEGSKA (reference sequence). The CDR3 extends over 13 amino acids. The ends were cut back, 5 bases at V and 3 bases at J, with 13 bases in the middle. Here the CDR3 reads CSAGQGTHTEAFF. CDR3 coding DNA: TGCAGTGCTGGTCAGGGGACCCACACTGAAGCTTTCTTT.

In its sample, this clonotype was seen many times. In nucleotides, the CDR3 is TGCGCCAGCAGCCAGCCGGGACAGCTCCAGAAGACCCAGTACTTC. It encodes CASSQPGQLQKTQYF. V usage is TRBV4-1 and J usage is TRBJ2-5; 7 nucleotides agree with TRBD1. The CDR3 contains 15 residues. Germline lookup yields CDR1 MGHRA and CDR2 YSYEKL. J lost 6 bases, V lost 3 bases, and 10 bases had no gene match.

The rearrangement joins TRBV20-1 to TRBJ1-2, with D possibly TRBD1 on 6 matching bases. The CDR3 extends over 15 amino acids. The germline gives CDR1 DFQATT, CDR2 SNEGSKA (reference sequence). With 1 base removed from V and 2 bases from J, the gap between germline ends came to 14 bases. DNA of the CDR3: TGCAGTGCTAGAGGATCGAAGGACAGAAACTATGGCTACACCTTC. Translation gives CSARGSKDRNYGYTF.

This clonotype showed up many times. The chain links TRBV6-5 to TRBJ2-1, with 7 bases lining up with TRBD1. Losses at the gene ends were 6 bases for V and 1 base for J; bases not matched to a gene: 6. Germline values: CDR1 MNHEY, CDR2 SVGAGI. The CDR3 is 15 residues long. Here the CDR3 DNA reads TGTGCCAGCAGAACAGGGGTACGTTCCTACAATGAGCAGTTCTTC. This gives the protein CASRTGVRSYNEQFF.

This clonotype was seen repeatedly, ten times or more. The chain has TRBV7-2 and TRBJ2-2; the D gene is possibly TRBD1 (5 bases). Germline lookup yields CDR1 SGHTA and CDR2 FQGNSA. Between the trimmed V and J ends, which lost 3 bases and 4 bases, there was a span of 9 bases. The CDR3 runs to 14 residues. The CDR3 here is CASSFAGLTGELFF. The CDR3, as DNA: TGTGCCAGCAGCTTTGCAGGGCTCACCGGGGAGCTGTTTTTT.

This clonotype has at least ten counts. This chain uses TRBV9 with TRBJ1-2; D unresolved. The CDR3 totals 14 residues. CDR1 SGDLS and CDR2 YYNGEE come from the germline V gene. Trimming took off 6 bases at V and 3 bases at J, with 15 bases between the two ends. The chain's CDR3 is CASTPGRRYYGYTF. CDR3 DNA sequence: TGTGCCAGCACCCCTGGACGGAGATACTATGGCTACACCTTC.

The CDR3 sequence is CASSTDRVWEQFF. The CDR3 DNA follows: TGTGCCAGCAGTACCGACAGGGTGTGGGAGCAGTTCTTC. The V gene is TRBV12-3 or TRBV12-4, the J gene TRBJ2-1; 7 bases match TRBD1. V shed 5 bases and J 10 bases; nucleotides not matched to a gene: 8. The CDR3 length is 13 residues.

V usage is TRBV5-1 and J usage is TRBJ2-4, with TRBD1 identical over 9 bases. The J call may be wrong; the DNA end is better matched by TRBJ2-7. The germline V gene encodes CDR1 SGHRS and CDR2 YFSETQ. The CDR3 totals 15 residues. The CDR3: CASSFEGQGRSEQYF. The CDR3 region has the DNA TGCGCCAGCAGCTTTGAGGGACAGGGTCGGTCCGAGCAGTACTTC.

This clonotype was detected only a few times. The chain couples TRBV5-1 to TRBJ1-4; 10 bases are shared with TRBD1. From germline, CDR1 is SGHRS and CDR2 YFSETQ. This CDR3 has 16 residues. The V and J ends lost 0 bases and 5 bases, in that order; junction bases with no gene match: 4. The CDR3 DNA is TGCGCCAGCAGCTTGGGGCCGGGACAGGGGAATGAAAAACTGTTTTTT. This codes for CASSLGPGQGNEKLFF.

This clonotype came up many times. The chain is built from TRBV18 and TRBJ2-1; possibly TRBD2 for D (6 bases). V gave up 5 bases and J gave up 2 bases, with 13 bases separating them. Germline V CDR1 and CDR2: KGHSH, LQKENI. The CDR3 contains 15 residues. The DNA for the CDR3 is TGTGCCAGCTCATCCCGGGACTTCACCTACAATGAGCAGTTCTTC. As protein: CASSSRDFTYNEQFF.

This chain links TRBV5-1 with TRBJ2-1; 8 nucleotides match TRBD1. Germline trimming cut 5 bases from V and 8 bases from J; bases unmatched to any gene: 3. The CDR3 contains 12 residues. In germline, CDR1 is SGHRS, CDR2 YFSETQ. CDR3 amino acids: CASRVDRDEQFF. The CDR3 DNA sequence: TGCGCCAGCAGGGTGGACAGGGATGAGCAGTTCTTC.

The chain has TRBV9 and TRBJ2-5; D is tentatively TRBD1 or TRBD2 (5 bases each). Trimming took 7 bases from V and 4 from J, leaving 20 bases between them. The germline V gene encodes CDR1 SGDLS and CDR2 YYNGEE. CDR3 size: 15 residues. The CDR3 spells CASASSSGRGETQYF. CDR3 nucleotide sequence: TGTGCCAGCGCCTCTTCGTCGGGGCGCGGAGAGACCCAGTACTTC. Combining the CDR3 with reference TRBV9 and TRBJ2-5 gives the whole variable domain DSGVTQTPKHLITATGQRVTLRCSPRSGDLSVYWYQQSLDQGLQFLIQYYNGEERAKGNILERFSAQQFPDLHSELNLSSLELGDSALYFCASASSSGRGETQYFGPGTRLLVL.

In its sample, this clonotype was seen many times. The chain combines TRBV27 with TRBJ1-5, with 10 positions matching TRBD1. Germline CDR1 reads MNHEY; CDR2 reads SMNVEV (reference sequence). This CDR3 is built from 15 residues. Trimming took 5 bases from V and 4 from J; bases not matched to a gene: 5. Here the CDR3 reads CASSARQGANQPQHF. CDR3 DNA sequence: TGTGCCAGCAGTGCCAGACAGGGGGCAAATCAGCCCCAGCATTTT.

This clonotype occurred many times. The chain is built from TRBV20-1 and TRBJ2-5; D gene ambiguous. Germline CDR1 and CDR2: DFQATT and SNEGSKA (reference sequence). With 3 bases removed from V and 5 bases from J, the gap between germline ends came to 10 bases. CDR3 length: 12 amino acids. The CDR3 nucleotides are TGCAGTGCTAGTGCAGCCCAGGAGACCCAGTACTTC. Its protein product is CSASAAQETQYF.

This clonotype appeared many times. The chain combines TRBV7-9 with TRBJ1-6; no firm D call. The germline CDR1 and CDR2 sequences are SEHNR and FQNEAQ (reference sequence). V lost 3 bases, J lost 10 bases, and 7 bases lay in between. This CDR3 has 12 residues. DNA of the CDR3: TGTGCCAGCAGCTTCGCCGGCTCACCCCTCCACTTT. This translates into CASSFAGSPLHF.

The gene calls are TRBV20-1 and TRBJ2-3; 10 bases map to TRBD2. Germline CDR1 and CDR2: DFQATT and SNEGSKA (reference sequence). This CDR3 region has 15 residues. Trimming removed 4 bases from V and 3 bases from J; junction bases left unmatched: 7. As DNA, the CDR3 is TGCAGTGCTAACCTCCTTAGCGGGGGGACAGATACGCAGTATTTT. This sequence encodes CSANLLSGGTDTQYF.

There are many counts of this clonotype. The V and J genes are TRBV5-1 and TRBJ1-2; D call uncertain. CDR1 SGHRS and CDR2 YFSETQ come from the germline V gene. The CDR3 is 13 residues long. V was trimmed by 0 bases and J by 4 bases, leaving 7 bases between them. CDR3 protein: CASSLAETYGYTF. In nucleotides, the CDR3 is TGCGCCAGCAGCTTGGCCGAGACCTATGGCTACACCTTC. The full variable domain, with the rest looked up from reference TRBV5-1 and TRBJ1-2, is KAGVTQTPRYLIKTRGQQVTLSCSPISGHRSVSWYQQTPGQGLQFLFEYFSETQRNKGNFPGRFSGRQFSNSRSEMNVSTLELGDSALYLCASSLAETYGYTFGSGTRLTVV.